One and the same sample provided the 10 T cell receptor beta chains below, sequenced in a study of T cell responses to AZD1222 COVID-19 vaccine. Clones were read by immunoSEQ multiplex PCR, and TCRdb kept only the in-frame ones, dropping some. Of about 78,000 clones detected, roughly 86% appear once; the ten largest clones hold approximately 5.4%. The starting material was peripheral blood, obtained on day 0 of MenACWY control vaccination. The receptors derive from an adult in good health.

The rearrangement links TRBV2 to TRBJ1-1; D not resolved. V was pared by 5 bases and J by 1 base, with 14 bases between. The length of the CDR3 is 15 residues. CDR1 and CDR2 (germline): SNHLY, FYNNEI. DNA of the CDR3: TGTGCCAGCAGTTCCCAAGGCAGCGGGAACACTGAAGCTTTCTTT. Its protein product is CASSSQGSGNTEAFF.

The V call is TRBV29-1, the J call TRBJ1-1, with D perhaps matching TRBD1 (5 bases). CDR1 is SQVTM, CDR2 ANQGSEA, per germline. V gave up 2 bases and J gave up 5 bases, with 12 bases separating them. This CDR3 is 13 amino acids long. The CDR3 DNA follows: TGCAGCGTTGAACGGGGGGGTTCTACTGAAGCTTTCTTT. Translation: CSVERGGSTEAFF.

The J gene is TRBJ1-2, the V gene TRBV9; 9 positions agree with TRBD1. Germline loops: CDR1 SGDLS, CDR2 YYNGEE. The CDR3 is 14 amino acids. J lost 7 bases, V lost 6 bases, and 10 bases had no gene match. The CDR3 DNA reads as TGTGCCAGCAACCCGGGACAGGGACTGGGTGGCTACACCTTC. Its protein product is CASNPGQGLGGYTF.

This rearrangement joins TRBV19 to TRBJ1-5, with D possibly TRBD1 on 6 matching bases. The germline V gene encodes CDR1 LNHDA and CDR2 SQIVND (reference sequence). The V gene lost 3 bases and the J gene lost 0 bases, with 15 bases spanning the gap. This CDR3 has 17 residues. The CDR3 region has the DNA TGTGCCAGTAGTATGGGGGCAGGGAGGGATAGCAATCAGCCCCAGCATTTT. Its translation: CASSMGAGRDSNQPQHF. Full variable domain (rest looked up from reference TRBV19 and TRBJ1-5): DGGITQSPKYLFRKEGQNVTLSCEQNLNHDAMYWYRQDPGQGLRLIYYSQIVNDFQKGDIAEGYSVSREKKESFPLTVTSAQKNPTAFYLCASSMGAGRDSNQPQHFGDGTRLSIL.

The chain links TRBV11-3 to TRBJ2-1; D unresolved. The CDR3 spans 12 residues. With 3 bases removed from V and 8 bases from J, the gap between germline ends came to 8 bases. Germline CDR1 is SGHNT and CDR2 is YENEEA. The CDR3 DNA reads TGTGCCAGCAGCTTGACTTGGCATGAGCAGTTCTTC. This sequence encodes CASSLTWHEQFF.

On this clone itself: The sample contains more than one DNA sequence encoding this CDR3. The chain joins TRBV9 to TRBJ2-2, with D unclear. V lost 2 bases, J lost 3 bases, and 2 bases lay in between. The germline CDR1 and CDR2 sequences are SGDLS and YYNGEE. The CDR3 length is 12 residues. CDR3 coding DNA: TGTGCCAGCAGCGTCCACACCGGGGAGCTGTTTTTT. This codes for CASSVHTGELFF.

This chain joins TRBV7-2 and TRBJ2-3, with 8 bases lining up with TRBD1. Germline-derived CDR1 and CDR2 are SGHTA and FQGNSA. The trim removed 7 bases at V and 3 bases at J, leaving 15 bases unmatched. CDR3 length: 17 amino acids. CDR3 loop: CASIEGTGVDGTDTQYF. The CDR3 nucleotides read TGTGCCAGCATCGAGGGGACAGGCGTGGATGGGACAGATACGCAGTATTTT.

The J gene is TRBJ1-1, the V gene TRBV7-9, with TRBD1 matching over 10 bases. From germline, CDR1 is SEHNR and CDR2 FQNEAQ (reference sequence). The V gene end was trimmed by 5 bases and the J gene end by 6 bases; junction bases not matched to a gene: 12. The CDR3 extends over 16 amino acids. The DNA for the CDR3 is TGTGCCAGCAGCCCTAGGAGGGGGACAGGGGTCGCTGAAGCTTTCTTT. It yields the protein CASSPRRGTGVAEAFF.

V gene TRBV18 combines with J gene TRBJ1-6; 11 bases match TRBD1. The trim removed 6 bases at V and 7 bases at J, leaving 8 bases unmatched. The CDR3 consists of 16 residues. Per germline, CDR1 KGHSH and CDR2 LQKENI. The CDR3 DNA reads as TGTGCCAGCTCCTCCGGGACAGGGGGAATAAATTCACCCCTCCACTTT. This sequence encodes CASSSGTGGINSPLHF. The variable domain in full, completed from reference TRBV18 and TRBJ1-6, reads NAGVMQNPRHLVRRRGQEARLRCSPMKGHSHVYWYRQLPEEGLKFMVYLQKENIIDESGMPKERFSAEFPKEGPSILRIQQVVRGDSAAYFCASSSGTGGINSPLHFGNGTRLTVT.

CDR3 bases: TGTGCCAGCAGCTGGGACAGGGACCTCTCTGGAAACACCATATATTTT. Translating gives CASSWDRDLSGNTIYF. The chain joins TRBV7-4 to TRBJ1-3, with 9 bases aligning to TRBD1. Germline V gene lookup returns CDR1 SGHVT and CDR2 SQSDAQ. J was trimmed by 0 bases and V by 4 bases; bases with no gene match: 4. The CDR3 has 16 residues.